This T cell receptor (beta chain) was documented in a study of blood T cells in healthy people across ages (dated by TCRdb to about 2015). Regarding the study in general: In model experiments, template switching captured about one uniquely barcoded TCR beta cDNA molecule for every two T cells. The donors were divided into four age groups: young (average roughly 17 years), middle-aged (around 37), aged (approximately 62) and long-lived (about 84). To track age-related changes in TCR beta repertoire diversity, the study relied on deep sequencing normalized with unique cDNA molecular identifiers. To avoid experimental bias, donors of different ages were distributed randomly across sequencing lanes. Two additional independent replicas of 1 million unique cDNA reads from the same blood draw were analyzed for two donors (one aged 18 to 29 and one aged 80 or older).

Library preparation employed 5' RACE. The instrument given in TCRdb is Illumina HiSeq 2500. A second PCR of about 6 to 12 cycles was run with a J-beta primer mix and a sample-barcoded 5' primer. A unique molecular identifier was introduced onto each TCR beta cDNA molecule by a template-switch 5' adaptor carrying 12 random nucleotides. Each sample yielded at least 3 million CDR3-containing paired-end reads. First-strand cDNA was synthesized from all RNA with the Mint cDNA synthesis kit, primed by a TRBC-specific oligonucleotide. Following uracil-DNA glycosylase treatment, a first 18-cycle PCR with universal primers M1SS and BC2_uni_R was performed on all cDNA. The authors' analysis ran thus. For normalization, 1 million high-quality reads were randomly selected from each sample, with every read carrying a distinct molecular identifier. Instead of being binned into consensus sequences, reads with shared molecular identifiers were discarded. CDR3 identification, clonotype clustering and error correction used MiTCR with a Q25 quality threshold and the strictest error-elimination algorithm. Lower-bound total TCR beta diversity was estimated with a nonparametric unseen species model using Euler transformation. TCRdb reprocessing: public reads trimmed at Q25 with fastp, clones called with MiXCR, in-frame beta chains kept. Rows are combined by CDR3 protein, so each entry shows the most common genes and DNA. The V and J calls and clone size come from TCRdb's table, not from the authors' own analysis. The sample profile shows more than 650,000 distinct CDR3 sequences; roughly 20% of them were found once. The top ten hold about 22% of the sample.

The approximately 39 donors, aged about 6 to 95 years, were systemically healthy Caucasian individuals from Russia. Approximately 9.3 milliliters of peripheral blood were collected from each donor into EDTA-treated Vacutainer tubes. Ficoll-Paque density-gradient centrifugation was used to isolate PBMCs, with at least 6 million obtained per sample. Trizol reagent was used to extract total RNA from PBMCs, with at least 5 micrograms per sample. Naive CD45RAhigh/CD27high T cell percentages were measured by flow cytometry on a PBMC aliquot from every donor. This clonotype was counted only a few times. What this receptor recognizes is not known. No base quality values were provided; no much bigger clone lies one nucleotide off. The investigation overall reported the following: The percentage of naive T cells measured by flow cytometry correlated strongly with observed TCR beta diversity. Because donor CMV infection status was unknown, age-related changes in expanded clonotypes were potentially confounded. Since profiling was done on bulk unsorted PBMCs, naive and antigen-experienced compartments could not be conclusively compared. Estimates of total diversity based on one million sequenced T cells were regarded as lower bounds and as underestimates. Observed TCR beta diversity per million T cells fell roughly linearly with age, and a significant reduction was already apparent by age around 40. Compared with the aged group, more naive CD4+ T cells, fewer expanded clones and increased TCR diversity were shown by the long-lived group, suggesting age selection.

The CDR3 goes from the cysteine to the phenylalanine over 15 residues. Kept here is only the CDR3 DNA, which spans 45 bases and is read in frame from base 1. Taken from the germline V gene (reference sequence), the CDR1 and CDR2 loops are SEHNR and FQNEAQ. Trimming removed 4 bases from V and 6 bases from J, leaving 16 bases between the germline ends. The chain joins TRBV7-9 to TRBJ2-4, with the identity of the D gene unclear. The specimen sequenced was blood. This receptor was obtained from a man in his 70s in good health. CDR3 region: CASSSKGLPGNIQYF. The bases read TGTGCCAGCAGCTCCAAGGGTCTCCCGGGAAACATTCAGTACTTC.